This TCR beta chain was recovered during a study of molecular identifiers for immune sequencing clone quantification. CDR1 LGHNA and CDR2 YSLEER come from the germline V gene. The CDR3 extends over 15 amino acids. V dropped 0 bases and J dropped 6 bases, with 15 bases sitting between them. TCRdb passed the PCR reads through MiXCR, listing each CDR3 protein once. The top ten clones hold 0.81% of a sample with some 320,000 distinct CDR3 sequences, about a fifth of them seen once. Based on a CD8+CD4-CCR7+CD45RA+ profile, naive CD8 T cells were sorted. The sample was naive CD8+ T cells from blood, with Jurkat cell RNA spiked in. Subset here: FACS-sorted CD8+CD4-CCR7+CD45RA+ naive T cells. This sequence was found in a human donor in good health. Some libraries in this study had Jurkat cell RNA spiked in. V and J are TRBV4-3 and TRBJ2-7; tentative D call: TRBD1 (6 bases). CDR3 nucleotide sequence: TGCGCCAGCAGCCAAGATACAGGGATATCATCCGAGCAGTACTTC. It codes for CASSQDTGISSEQYF.